This T cell receptor beta chain was recorded in a study of cytomegalovirus exposure and HLA in healthy donors. Clones were sequenced by immunoSEQ multiplex PCR, and TCRdb holds only the in-frame ones, with some missing. The sample shows about 110,000 clones, roughly 90% of them seen only once. V dropped 1 base and J dropped 7 bases, with 11 bases sitting between them. The CDR3 is made up of 14 amino acids. The germline V gene has CDR1 SEHNR and CDR2 FQNEAQ (reference sequence). The gene calls are TRBV7-9 and TRBJ1-5, with D maybe TRBD1 (6 bases). The sample taken for sequencing was PBMCs. The clonotype was recovered from a woman under 40 in good health and CMV-seropositive. The CDR3 region is CASSLDRAGQPQHF. For the CDR3, the DNA is TGTGCCAGCAGCTTAGACAGGGCTGGGCAGCCCCAGCATTTT.